The 12 T cell receptor beta chains below come from one sample, sequenced in a study of cytomegalovirus exposure and HLA in healthy donors. The study ran its PCR with 60 Vbeta and 13 Jbeta primers. The table came from immunoSEQ multiplex PCR; TCRdb's copy has only in-frame clones and leaves some out. This repertoire shows over 55,000 clones, about 70% found once; its top ten account for about 7.6%. The source material was PBMCs. The receptors here all came from a man aged 35-49 years in good health and CMV-seropositive.

The gene calls are TRBV28 and TRBJ1-5; D is perhaps TRBD1 (6 bases). Germline CDR1 MDHEN, CDR2 SYDVKM. The CDR3 contains 14 residues. The ends were cut back, 5 bases at V and 7 bases at J, with 15 bases in the middle. CDR3 sequence (DNA): TGTGCCAGCAGTCCCCAGGGGCCTGGGCAGCCCCAGCATTTT. Protein: CASSPQGPGQPQHF. Based on the CDR3 plus reference TRBV28 and TRBJ1-5, the full variable domain is DVKVTQSSRYLVKRTGEKVFLECVQDMDHENMFWYRQDPGLGLRLIYFSYDVKMKEKGDIPEGYSVSREKKERFSLILESASTNQTSMYLCASSPQGPGQPQHFGDGTRLSIL.

The V gene is TRBV9, the J gene TRBJ1-2; D gene unclear. CDR1 and CDR2 (germline): SGDLS, YYNGEE. This CDR3 is built from 11 residues. Deletions cut 3 bases from V and 7 bases from J, with 7 bases between. CDR3 protein: CASSGEGGYTF. Written as DNA, the CDR3 is TGTGCCAGCAGCGGGGAGGGTGGCTACACCTTC.

This clone was found once. The DNA for the CDR3 is TGTGCCAGCACTCTGAACACTGAAGCTTTCTTT. Amino acids: CASTLNTEAFF. V usage is TRBV28 and J usage is TRBJ1-1; D remains ambiguous. CDR1 and CDR2 from the germline V gene are MDHEN and SYDVKM. Trimming removed 7 bases at V and 0 bases at J, with 3 bases between. This CDR3 has 11 amino acids.

J is TRBJ2-7 and V is TRBV7-9; 7 nucleotides match TRBD2. Germline V lookup: CDR1 SEHNR, CDR2 FQNEAQ (reference sequence). Trimming took 8 bases from V and 4 from J; bases not matched to a gene: 14. This CDR3 region has 15 residues. The CDR3 region is CASGTLGEGQYEQYF. The CDR3 DNA follows: TGTGCCAGCGGAACTCTGGGGGAGGGCCAGTACGAGCAGTACTTC.

This clone was seen once. The chain uses TRBV7-9 and TRBJ2-7; 10 positions agree with TRBD1. The CDR3 runs to 17 residues. V shed 4 bases, J shed 5 bases, and the junction held 14 bases outside the gene matches. From germline, CDR1 is SEHNR and CDR2 FQNEAQ (reference sequence). For the CDR3, the DNA is TGTGCCAGCAGCTCTACCACCGGACAGGGGGTTTGGGACGAGCAGTACTTC. This gives the protein CASSSTTGQGVWDEQYF. Drawing the rest from reference TRBV7-9 and TRBJ2-7, the complete variable domain is DTGVSQNPRHKITKRGQNVTFRCDPISEHNRLYWYRQTLGQGPEFLTYFQNEAQLEKSRLLSDRFSAERPKGSFSTLEIQRTEQGDSAMYLCASSSTTGQGVWDEQYFGPGTRLTVT.

The sample holds a few counts of this clone. This chain connects TRBV11-2 to TRBJ2-2; the D gene is possibly TRBD1 (5 bases). V was trimmed by 1 base and J by 4 bases, leaving 10 bases between them. The CDR3 length is 15 residues. The germline V gene has CDR1 SGHAT and CDR2 FQNNGV. Written as DNA, the CDR3 is TGTGCCAGCAGCTTAGTCCAGGGTGCCACCGGGGAGCTGTTTTTT. It specifies CASSLVQGATGELFF. The whole variable domain, remainder taken from reference TRBV11-2 and TRBJ2-2, is EAGVAQSPRYKIIEKRQSVAFWCNPISGHATLYWYQQILGQGPKLLIQFQNNGVVDDSQLPKDRFSAERLKGVDSTLKIQPAKLEDSAVYLCASSLVQGATGELFFGEGSRLTVL.

J is TRBJ1-6 and V is TRBV5-6, with a possible D match to TRBD1 (6 bases). The CDR3 has 13 residues. Germline V gives CDR1 SGHDT, CDR2 YYEEEE. V was shortened by 2 bases and J by 7 bases, with 7 bases between the two germline ends. CDR3 protein: CASSFQGNSPLHF. The CDR3 DNA sequence: TGTGCCAGCAGCTTCCAGGGGAATTCACCCCTCCACTTT.

The chain carries TRBV2 and TRBJ2-7, with TRBD1 matching over 10 bases. Per germline, CDR1 SNHLY and CDR2 FYNNEI. The CDR3 spans 15 residues. The V segment lost 8 bases and the J segment 0 bases; nucleotides outside the gene matches: 7. The CDR3 protein is CASLRDRGHSYEQYF. CDR3 nucleotides: TGTGCCAGCTTAAGAGACAGGGGGCACTCCTACGAGCAGTACTTC. The full variable domain, completed using reference TRBV2 and TRBJ2-7, is EPEVTQTPSHQVTQMGQEVILRCVPISNHLYFYWYRQILGQKVEFLVSFYNNEISEKSEIFDDQFSVERPDGSNFTLKIRSTKLEDSAMYFCASLRDRGHSYEQYFGPGTRLTVT.

The V gene is TRBV29-1, the J gene TRBJ1-5; a possible D gene is TRBD1 (6 bases). Trimming took off 6 bases at V and 6 bases at J, with 15 bases between the two ends. CDR1 and CDR2 from the germline V gene are SQVTM and ANQGSEA. This CDR3 region has 13 residues. The CDR3 DNA is TGCAGCGTAGACACAGGGAGCGGTCAGCCCCAGCATTTT. It yields the protein CSVDTGSGQPQHF.

The rearrangement links TRBV7-2 to TRBJ2-5; 8 positions agree with TRBD2. The V segment lost 10 bases and the J segment 5 bases; nucleotides outside the gene matches: 9. The CDR3 consists of 13 residues. CDR1 and CDR2 (germline): SGHTA, FQGNSA. The CDR3 sequence: CATQAGGGETQYF. The CDR3 nucleotides read TGTGCCACCCAGGCGGGAGGAGGGGAGACCCAGTACTTC. The full variable domain, in which reference TRBV7-2 and TRBJ2-5 provide the parts outside the CDR3, is GAGVSQSPSNKVTEKGKDVELRCDPISGHTALYWYRQSLGQGLEFLIYFQGNSAPDKSGLPSDRFSAERTGGSVSTLTIQRTQQEDSAVYLCATQAGGGETQYFGPGTRLLVL.

The chain has TRBV4-3 and TRBJ2-2; maybe TRBD1 (6 bases). In germline, CDR1 is LGHNA, CDR2 YSLEER. V gave up 1 base and J gave up 7 bases, with 13 bases separating them. The CDR3 consists of 15 residues. CDR3 bases: TGCGCCAGCAGCCAAGCGGGGACACAGGGCGGGGAGCTGTTTTTT. Its protein is CASSQAGTQGGELFF.

The chain joins TRBV7-3 to TRBJ2-1, with TRBD1 matching 9 bases. Per germline, CDR1 SGHTA and CDR2 FQGTGA. V shed 5 bases and J 4 bases; nucleotides not matched to a gene: 6. This CDR3 comprises 15 residues. The CDR3 here is CASSKGGQGYNEQFF. The CDR3 DNA sequence: TGTGCCAGCAGCAAGGGGGGACAGGGATACAATGAGCAGTTCTTC.